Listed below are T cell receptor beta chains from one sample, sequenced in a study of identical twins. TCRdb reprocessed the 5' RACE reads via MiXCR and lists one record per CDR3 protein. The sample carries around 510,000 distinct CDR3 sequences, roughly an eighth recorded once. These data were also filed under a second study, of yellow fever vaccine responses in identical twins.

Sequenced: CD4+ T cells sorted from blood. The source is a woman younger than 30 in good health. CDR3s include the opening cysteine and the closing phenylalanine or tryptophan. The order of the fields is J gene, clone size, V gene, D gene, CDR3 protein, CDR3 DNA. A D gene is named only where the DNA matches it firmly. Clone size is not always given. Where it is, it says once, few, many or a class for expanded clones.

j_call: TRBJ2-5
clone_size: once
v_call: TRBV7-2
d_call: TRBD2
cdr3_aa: CASSLGRARETQYF
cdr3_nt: TGTGCCAGCAGCTTGGGGAGGGCCCGGGAGACCCAGTACTTC

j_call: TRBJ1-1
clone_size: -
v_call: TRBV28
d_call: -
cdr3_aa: CASSLVDASGGTEAFF
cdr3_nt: TGTGCCAGCAGTTTAGTGGACGCTTCGGGGGGCACTGAAGCTTTCTTT

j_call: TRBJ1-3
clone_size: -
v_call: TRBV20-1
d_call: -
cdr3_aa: CSASTWVAGNTIYF
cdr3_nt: TGCAGTGCCTCGACATGGGTAGCTGGAAACACCATATATTTT

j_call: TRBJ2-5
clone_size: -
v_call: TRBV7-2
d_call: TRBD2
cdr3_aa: CASSLVSGRFRETQYF
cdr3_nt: TGTGCCAGCAGCTTAGTTAGCGGGAGGTTTCGGGAGACCCAGTACTTC

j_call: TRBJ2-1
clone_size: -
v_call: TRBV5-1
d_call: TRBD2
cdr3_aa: CASTRGLDFYNEQFF
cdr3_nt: TGCGCCAGCACTCGGGGACTAGATTTCTACAATGAGCAGTTCTTC

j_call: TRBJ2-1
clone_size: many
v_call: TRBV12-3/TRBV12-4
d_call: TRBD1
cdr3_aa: CASRSGGYRPTYNEQFF
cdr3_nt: TGTGCCAGCAGGTCAGGGGGCTACCGACCCACCTACAATGAGCAGTTCTTC

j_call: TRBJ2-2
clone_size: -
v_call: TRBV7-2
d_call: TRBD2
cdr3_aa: CASSLRLAGEGELFF
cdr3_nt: TGTGCCAGCAGCTTAAGACTAGCGGGAGAGGGGGAGCTGTTTTTT

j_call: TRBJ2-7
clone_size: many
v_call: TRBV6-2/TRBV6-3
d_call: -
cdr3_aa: CASSMSSYEQYF
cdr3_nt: TGTGCCAGCAGCATGAGCTCCTACGAGCAGTACTTC

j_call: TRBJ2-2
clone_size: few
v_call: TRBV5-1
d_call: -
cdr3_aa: CASSLLGRQNGRRPTGELFF
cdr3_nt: TGCGCCAGCAGCTTGTTGGGGCGACAGAATGGGAGGCGACCCACCGGGGAGCTGTTTTTT

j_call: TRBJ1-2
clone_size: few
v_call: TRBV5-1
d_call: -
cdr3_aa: CASSLGGEPNYGYTF
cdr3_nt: TGCGCCAGCAGCTTGGGAGGGGAACCAAACTATGGCTACACCTTC

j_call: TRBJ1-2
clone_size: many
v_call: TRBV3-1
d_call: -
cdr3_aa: CASSQDAGYTF
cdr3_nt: TGTGCCAGCAGCCAAGATGCTGGCTACACCTTC

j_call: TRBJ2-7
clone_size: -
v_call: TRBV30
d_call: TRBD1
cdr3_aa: CAWSTTGAYEQYF
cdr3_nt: TGTGCCTGGAGTACGACAGGGGCGTACGAGCAGTACTTC

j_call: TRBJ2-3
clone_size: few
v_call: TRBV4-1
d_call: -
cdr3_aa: CASSPGERSRGTDTQYF
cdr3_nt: TGCGCCAGCAGCCCAGGGGAGCGGAGTCGCGGCACAGATACGCAGTATTTT

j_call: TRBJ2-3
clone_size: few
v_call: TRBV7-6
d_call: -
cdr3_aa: CASSADPIGDTRYF
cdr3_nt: TGTGCCAGCAGCGCGGATCCGATAGGGGATACGCGGTATTTT

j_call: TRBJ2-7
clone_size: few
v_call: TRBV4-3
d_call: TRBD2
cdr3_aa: CASSQGIAGRRSYEQYF
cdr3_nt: TGCGCCAGCAGCCAGGGTATAGCGGGTCGGAGATCCTACGAGCAGTACTTC

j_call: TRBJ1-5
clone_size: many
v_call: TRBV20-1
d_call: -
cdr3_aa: CSASRQGQPQHF
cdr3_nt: TGCAGTGCTAGCCGACAAGGTCAGCCCCAGCATTTT

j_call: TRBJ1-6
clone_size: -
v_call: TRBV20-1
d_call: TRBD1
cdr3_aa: CSARMDRGYNSPLHF
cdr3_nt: TGCAGTGCTAGGATGGACAGGGGCTATAATTCACCCCTCCACTTT

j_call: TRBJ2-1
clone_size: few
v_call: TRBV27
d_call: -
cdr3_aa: CASKSGSHEQFF
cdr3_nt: TGTGCCAGCAAGTCAGGGTCCCATGAGCAGTTCTTC

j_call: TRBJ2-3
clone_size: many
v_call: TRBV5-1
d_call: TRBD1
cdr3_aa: CATRDRSTDTQYF
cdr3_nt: TGCGCCACCCGGGACAGAAGCACAGATACGCAGTATTTT

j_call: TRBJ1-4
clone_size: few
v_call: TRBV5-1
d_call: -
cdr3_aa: CASSGGSRENEKLFF
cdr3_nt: TGCGCCAGCAGCGGAGGTTCCAGGGAAAATGAAAAACTGTTTTTT

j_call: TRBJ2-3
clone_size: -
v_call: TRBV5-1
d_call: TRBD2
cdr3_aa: CASSPGGLNTDTQYF
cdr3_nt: TGCGCCAGCAGCCCGGGGGGACTAAACACAGATACGCAGTATTTT

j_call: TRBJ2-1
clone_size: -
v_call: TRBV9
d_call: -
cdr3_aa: CASSASLAAYNEQFF
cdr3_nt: TGTGCCAGCAGCGCCTCCCTGGCAGCCTACAATGAGCAGTTCTTC

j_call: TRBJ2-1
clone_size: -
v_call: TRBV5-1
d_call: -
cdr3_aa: CASSLDTGGDYNEQFF
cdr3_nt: TGCGCCAGCAGCTTGGACACAGGGGGGGACTACAATGAGCAGTTCTTC

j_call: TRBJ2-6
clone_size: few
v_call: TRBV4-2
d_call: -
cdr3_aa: CASSLNRASGANVLTF
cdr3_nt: TGTGCCAGCAGCCTCAACAGGGCATCTGGGGCCAACGTCCTGACTTTC